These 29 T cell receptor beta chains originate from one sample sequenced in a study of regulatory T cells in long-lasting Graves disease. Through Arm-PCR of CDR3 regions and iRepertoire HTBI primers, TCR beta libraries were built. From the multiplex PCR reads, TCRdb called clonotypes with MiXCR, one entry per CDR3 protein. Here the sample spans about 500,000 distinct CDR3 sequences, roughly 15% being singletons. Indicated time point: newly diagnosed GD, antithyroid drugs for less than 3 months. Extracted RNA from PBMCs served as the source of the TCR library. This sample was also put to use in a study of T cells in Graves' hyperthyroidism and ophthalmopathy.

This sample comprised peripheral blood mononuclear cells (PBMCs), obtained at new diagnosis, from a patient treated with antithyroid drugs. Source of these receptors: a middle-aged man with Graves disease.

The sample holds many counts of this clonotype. The CDR3 DNA is TGCAGTGCTAGAGCCCCCCGGGACACAGATACGCAGTATTTT. This sequence encodes CSARAPRDTDTQYF. The chain uses TRBV20-1 and TRBJ2-3, with D perhaps matching TRBD2 (5 bases). V was cut by 1 base and J by 2 bases, with 10 bases left in between. Germline CDR1 and CDR2: DFQATT and SNEGSKA (reference sequence). The CDR3 is 14 amino acids.

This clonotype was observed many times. CDR3: CATGRQGNQPQHF. In DNA, the CDR3 is TGTGCCACCGGCAGACAGGGGAATCAGCCCCAGCATTTT. This chain connects TRBV24-1 to TRBJ1-5, with TRBD1 matching 8 bases. Germline V gives CDR1 KGHDR, CDR2 SFDVKD. Trimming at V came to 9 bases and at J to 4 bases, leaving 4 bases not matched to a gene. The CDR3 extends over 13 amino acids.

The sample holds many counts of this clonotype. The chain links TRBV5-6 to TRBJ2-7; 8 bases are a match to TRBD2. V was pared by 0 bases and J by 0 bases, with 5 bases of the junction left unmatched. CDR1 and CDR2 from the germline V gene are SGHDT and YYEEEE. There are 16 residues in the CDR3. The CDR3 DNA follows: TGTGCCAGCAGCTTGGCTAGCGGGCTGAGCTCCTACGAGCAGTACTTC. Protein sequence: CASSLASGLSSYEQYF.

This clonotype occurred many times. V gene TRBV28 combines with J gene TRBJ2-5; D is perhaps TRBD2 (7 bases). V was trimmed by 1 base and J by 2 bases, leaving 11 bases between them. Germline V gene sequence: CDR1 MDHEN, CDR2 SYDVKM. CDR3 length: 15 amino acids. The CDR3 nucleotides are TGTGCCAGCAGTTTATTAGGGGGGGGACAAGAGACCCAGTACTTC. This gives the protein CASSLLGGGQETQYF.

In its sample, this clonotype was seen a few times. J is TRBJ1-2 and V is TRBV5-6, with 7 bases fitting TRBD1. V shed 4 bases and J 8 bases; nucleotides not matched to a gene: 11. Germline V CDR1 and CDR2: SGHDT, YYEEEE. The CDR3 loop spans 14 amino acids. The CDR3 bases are TGTGCCAGCAGCGCCTCCGACAGGGCGGGCGGCTACACCTTC. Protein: CASSASDRAGGYTF. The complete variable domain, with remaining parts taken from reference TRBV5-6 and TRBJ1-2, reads DAGVTQSPTHLIKTRGQQVTLRCSPKSGHDTVSWYQQALGQGPQFIFQYYEEEERQRGNFPDRFSGHQFPNYSSELNVNALLLGDSALYLCASSASDRAGGYTFGSGTRLTVV.

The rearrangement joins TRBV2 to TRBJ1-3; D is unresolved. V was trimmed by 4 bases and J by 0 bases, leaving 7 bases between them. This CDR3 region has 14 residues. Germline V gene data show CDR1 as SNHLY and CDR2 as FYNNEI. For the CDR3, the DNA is TGTGCCAGCAGTGTTGCGGTCTCTGGAAACACCATATATTTT. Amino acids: CASSVAVSGNTIYF.

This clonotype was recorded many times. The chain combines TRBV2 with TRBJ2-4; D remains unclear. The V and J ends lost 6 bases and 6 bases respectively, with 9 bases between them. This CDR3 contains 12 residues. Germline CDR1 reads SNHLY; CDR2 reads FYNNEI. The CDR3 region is CASRASGNIQYF. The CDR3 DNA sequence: TGTGCCAGCAGAGCAAGTGGAAACATTCAGTACTTC.

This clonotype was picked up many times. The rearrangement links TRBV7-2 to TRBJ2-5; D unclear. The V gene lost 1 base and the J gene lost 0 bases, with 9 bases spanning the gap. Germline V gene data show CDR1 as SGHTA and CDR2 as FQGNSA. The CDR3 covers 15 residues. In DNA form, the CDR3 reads TGTGCCAGCAGCTTAGGAGACGTTAACCAAGAGACCCAGTACTTC. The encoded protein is CASSLGDVNQETQYF.

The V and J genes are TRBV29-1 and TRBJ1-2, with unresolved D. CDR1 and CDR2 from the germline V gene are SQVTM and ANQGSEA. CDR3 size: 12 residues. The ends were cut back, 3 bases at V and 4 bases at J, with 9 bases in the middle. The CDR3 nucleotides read TGCAGCGTTGATTCGGTTGGCTATGGCTACACCTTC. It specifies CSVDSVGYGYTF.

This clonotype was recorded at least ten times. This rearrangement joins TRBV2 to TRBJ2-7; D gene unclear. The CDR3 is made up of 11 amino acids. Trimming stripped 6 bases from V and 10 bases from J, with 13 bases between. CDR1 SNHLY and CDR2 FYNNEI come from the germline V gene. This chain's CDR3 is CASRKGTAQYF. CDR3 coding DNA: TGTGCCAGCAGAAAGGGTACAGCCCAGTACTTC.

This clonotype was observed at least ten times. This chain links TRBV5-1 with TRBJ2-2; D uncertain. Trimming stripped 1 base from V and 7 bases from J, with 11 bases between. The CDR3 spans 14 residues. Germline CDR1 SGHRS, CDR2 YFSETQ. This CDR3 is CASSLSLGSGELFF. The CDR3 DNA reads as TGCGCCAGCAGCTTGTCCTTGGGCAGCGGGGAGCTGTTTTTT.

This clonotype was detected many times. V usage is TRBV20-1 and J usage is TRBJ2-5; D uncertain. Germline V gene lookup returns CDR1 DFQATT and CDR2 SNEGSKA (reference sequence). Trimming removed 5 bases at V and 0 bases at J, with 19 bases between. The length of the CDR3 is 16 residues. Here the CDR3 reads CSAGYMTPRHQETQYF. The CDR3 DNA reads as TGCAGTGCTGGATACATGACTCCCCGACACCAAGAGACCCAGTACTTC.

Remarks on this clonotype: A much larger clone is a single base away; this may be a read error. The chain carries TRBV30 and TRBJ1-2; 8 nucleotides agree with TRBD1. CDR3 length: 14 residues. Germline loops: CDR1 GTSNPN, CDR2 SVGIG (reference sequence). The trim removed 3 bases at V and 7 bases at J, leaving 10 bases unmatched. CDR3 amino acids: CAWRMAGGVGGYTF. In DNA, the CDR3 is TGTGCCTGGAGAATGGCAGGGGGCGTTGGTGGCTACACCTTC.

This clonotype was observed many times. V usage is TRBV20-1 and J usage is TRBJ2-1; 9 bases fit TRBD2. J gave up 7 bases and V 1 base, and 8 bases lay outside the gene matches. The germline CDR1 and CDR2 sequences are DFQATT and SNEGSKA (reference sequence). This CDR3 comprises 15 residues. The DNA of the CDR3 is TGCAGTGCTAGAGGTGCTAGCGGGGTTGGGAATGAGCAGTTCTTC. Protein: CSARGASGVGNEQFF.

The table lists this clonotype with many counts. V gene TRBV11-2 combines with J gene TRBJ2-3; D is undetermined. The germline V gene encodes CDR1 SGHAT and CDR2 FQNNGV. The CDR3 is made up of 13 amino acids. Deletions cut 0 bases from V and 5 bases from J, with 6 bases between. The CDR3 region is CASSLDMGDTQYF. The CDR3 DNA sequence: TGTGCCAGCAGCTTAGACATGGGAGATACGCAGTATTTT.

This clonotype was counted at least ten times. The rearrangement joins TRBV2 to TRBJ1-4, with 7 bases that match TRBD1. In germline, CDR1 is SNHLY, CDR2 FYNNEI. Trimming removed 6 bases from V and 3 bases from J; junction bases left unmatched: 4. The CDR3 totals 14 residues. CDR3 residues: CASSPGQPNEKLFF. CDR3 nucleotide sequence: TGTGCCAGCAGCCCGGGACAGCCTAATGAAAAACTGTTTTTT.

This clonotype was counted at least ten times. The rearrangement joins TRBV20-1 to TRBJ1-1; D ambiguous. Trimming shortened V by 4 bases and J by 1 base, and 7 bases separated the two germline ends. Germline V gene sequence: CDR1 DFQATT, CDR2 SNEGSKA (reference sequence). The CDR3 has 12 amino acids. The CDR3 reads CSATETNTEAFF. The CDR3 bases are TGCAGTGCTACCGAGACGAACACTGAAGCTTTCTTT.

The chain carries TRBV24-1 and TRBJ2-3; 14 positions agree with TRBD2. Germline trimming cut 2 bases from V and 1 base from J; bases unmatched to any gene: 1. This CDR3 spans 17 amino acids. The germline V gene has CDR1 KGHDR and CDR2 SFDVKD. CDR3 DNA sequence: TGTGCCACCAGTGATTGGGGACTAGCGGGGGGCACAGATACGCAGTATTTT. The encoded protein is CATSDWGLAGGTDTQYF.

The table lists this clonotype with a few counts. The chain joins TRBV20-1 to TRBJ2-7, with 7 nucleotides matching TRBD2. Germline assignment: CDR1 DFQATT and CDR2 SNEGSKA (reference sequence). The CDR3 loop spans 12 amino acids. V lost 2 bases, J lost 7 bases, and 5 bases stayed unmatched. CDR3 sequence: CSARLRGWEQYF. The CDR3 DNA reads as TGCAGTGCTAGATTGCGGGGGTGGGAGCAGTACTTC.

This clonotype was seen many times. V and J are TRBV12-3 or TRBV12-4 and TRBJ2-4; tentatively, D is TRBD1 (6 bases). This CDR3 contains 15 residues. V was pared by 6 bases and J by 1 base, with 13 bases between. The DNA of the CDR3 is TGTGCCAGCAGACCCAACAGGGCTGCCAAAAACATTCAGTACTTC. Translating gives CASRPNRAAKNIQYF.

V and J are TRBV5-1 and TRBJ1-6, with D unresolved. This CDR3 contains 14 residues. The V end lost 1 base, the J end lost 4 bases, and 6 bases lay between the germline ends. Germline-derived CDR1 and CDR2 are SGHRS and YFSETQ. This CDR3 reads CASSLSEYNSPLHF. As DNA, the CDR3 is TGCGCCAGCAGCTTGTCAGAGTATAATTCACCCCTCCACTTT.

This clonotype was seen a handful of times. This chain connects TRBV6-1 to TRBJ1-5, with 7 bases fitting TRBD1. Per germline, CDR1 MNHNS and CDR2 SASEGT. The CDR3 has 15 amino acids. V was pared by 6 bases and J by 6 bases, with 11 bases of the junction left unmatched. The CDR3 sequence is CASSNYQGGGQPQHF. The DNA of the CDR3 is TGTGCCAGCAGCAATTACCAGGGGGGAGGTCAGCCCCAGCATTTT.

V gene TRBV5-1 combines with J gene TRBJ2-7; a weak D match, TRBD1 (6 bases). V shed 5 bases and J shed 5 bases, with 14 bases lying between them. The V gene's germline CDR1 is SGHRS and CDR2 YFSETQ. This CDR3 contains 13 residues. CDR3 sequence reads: CASSDLRGNEQYF. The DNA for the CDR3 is TGCGCCAGCAGTGATTTGAGGGGGAACGAGCAGTACTTC.

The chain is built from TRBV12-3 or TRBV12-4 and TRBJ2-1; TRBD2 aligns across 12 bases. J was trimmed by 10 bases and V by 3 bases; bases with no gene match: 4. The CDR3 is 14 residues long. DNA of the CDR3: TGTGCCAGCAGTTTGACTAGCGGGAGTTACGAGCAGTTCTTC. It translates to CASSLTSGSYEQFF.

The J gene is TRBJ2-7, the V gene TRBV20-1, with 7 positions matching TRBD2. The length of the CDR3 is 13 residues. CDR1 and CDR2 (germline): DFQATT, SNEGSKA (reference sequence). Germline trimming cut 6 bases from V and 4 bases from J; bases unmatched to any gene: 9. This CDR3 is CSASRTRVYEQYF. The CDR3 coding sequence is TGCAGTGCCTCAAGGACTAGAGTGTACGAGCAGTACTTC.

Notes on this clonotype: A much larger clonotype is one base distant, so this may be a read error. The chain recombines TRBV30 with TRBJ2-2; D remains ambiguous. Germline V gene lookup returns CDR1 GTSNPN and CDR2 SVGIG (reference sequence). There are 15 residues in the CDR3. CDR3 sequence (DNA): TGTGCCTGGAGGCCCCTGACCACGAACCCCGGGGAGCTGTTTTTT. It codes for CAWRPLTTNPGELFF.

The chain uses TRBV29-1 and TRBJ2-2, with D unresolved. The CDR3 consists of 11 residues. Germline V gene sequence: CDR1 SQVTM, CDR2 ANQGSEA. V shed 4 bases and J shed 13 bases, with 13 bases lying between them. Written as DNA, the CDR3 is TGCAGCGTTGGGAGCTCGAACGGGCTGTTTTTT. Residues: CSVGSSNGLFF.

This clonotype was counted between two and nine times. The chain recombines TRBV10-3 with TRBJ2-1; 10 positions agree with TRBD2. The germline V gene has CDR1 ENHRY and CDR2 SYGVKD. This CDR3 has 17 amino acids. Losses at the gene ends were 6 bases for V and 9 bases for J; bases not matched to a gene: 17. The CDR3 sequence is CAIRSLAGEGVGVEQFF. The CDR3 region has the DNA TGTGCCATCAGAAGCCTAGCGGGAGAGGGGGTCGGGGTTGAGCAGTTCTTC.

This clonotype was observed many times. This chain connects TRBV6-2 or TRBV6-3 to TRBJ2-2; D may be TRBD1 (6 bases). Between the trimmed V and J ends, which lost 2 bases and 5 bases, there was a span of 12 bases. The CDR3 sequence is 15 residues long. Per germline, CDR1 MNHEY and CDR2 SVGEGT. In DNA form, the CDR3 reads TGTGCCAGCAGTTACGATAACAGGGAAACCGGGGAGCTGTTTTTT. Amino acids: CASSYDNRETGELFF.